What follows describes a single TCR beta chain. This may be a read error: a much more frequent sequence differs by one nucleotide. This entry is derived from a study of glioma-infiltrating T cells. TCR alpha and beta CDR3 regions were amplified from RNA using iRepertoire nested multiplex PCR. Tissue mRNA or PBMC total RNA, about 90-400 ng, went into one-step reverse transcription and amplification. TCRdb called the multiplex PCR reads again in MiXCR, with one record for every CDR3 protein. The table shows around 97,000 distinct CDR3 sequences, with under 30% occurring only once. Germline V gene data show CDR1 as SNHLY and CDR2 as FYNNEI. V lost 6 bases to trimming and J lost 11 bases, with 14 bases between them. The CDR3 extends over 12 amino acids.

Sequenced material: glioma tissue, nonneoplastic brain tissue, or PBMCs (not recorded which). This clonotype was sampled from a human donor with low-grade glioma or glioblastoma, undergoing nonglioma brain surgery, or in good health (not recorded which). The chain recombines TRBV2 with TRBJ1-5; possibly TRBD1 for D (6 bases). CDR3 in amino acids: CASREGVETQHF. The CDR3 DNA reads TGTGCCAGCAGGGAGGGGGTGGAGACCCAGCATTTT.